This T cell receptor (beta chain) was captured in a study of PD-L1 blockade in urothelial cancer. Overall study: T cell content in blood samples showed a median of approximately 140,000. Overall study results and limits: Better progression-free and overall survival followed lower pretreatment blood clonality.

The patients had locally advanced or metastatic urothelial carcinoma. CDR3 size: 16 residues. Trimming removed 3 bases from V and 2 bases from J, with 16 bases in between. Germline V gene lookup returns CDR1 MGHDK and CDR2 SYGVNS. Repertoires were generated with immunoSEQ multiplex PCR, while TCRdb's copy carries only in-frame clones and drops some. The repertoire has tens of thousands of clones, around 80% of them found once; the top ten carry approximately 3.5%. As regards this clone: Antigen specificity is unknown.

The origin of this receptor is a man between 65 and 85 years old with urothelial cancer. This specimen was PBMCs, taken around atezolizumab (anti-PD-L1) treatment. The chain joins TRBV25-1 to TRBJ1-2; unclear D gene. CDR3: CASSDSTGWRNYGYTF. Here the CDR3 DNA reads TGTGCCAGCAGTGATTCGACGGGTTGGAGGAACTATGGCTACACCTTC.